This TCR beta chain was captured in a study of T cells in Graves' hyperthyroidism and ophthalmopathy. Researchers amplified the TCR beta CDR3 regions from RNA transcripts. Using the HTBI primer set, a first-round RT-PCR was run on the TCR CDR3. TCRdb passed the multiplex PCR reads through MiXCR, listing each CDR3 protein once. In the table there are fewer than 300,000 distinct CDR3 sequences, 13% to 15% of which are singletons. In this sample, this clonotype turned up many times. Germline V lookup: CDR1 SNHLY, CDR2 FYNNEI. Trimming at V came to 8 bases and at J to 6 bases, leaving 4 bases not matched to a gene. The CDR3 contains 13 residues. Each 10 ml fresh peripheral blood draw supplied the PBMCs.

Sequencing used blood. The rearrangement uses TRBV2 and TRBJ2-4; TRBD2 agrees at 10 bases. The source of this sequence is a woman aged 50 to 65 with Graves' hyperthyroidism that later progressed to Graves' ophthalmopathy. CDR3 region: CASDTSGINIQYF. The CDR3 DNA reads TGTGCCAGCGATACTAGCGGGATAAACATTCAGTACTTC.